These 15 T cell receptor beta chains came from one sample sequenced in a study of T cell responses to AZD1222 COVID-19 vaccine. The data were produced by immunoSEQ multiplex PCR, yet TCRdb's version contains in-frame clones alone and is incomplete. This table holds about 140,000 clones, 75% to 90% found once. The sequences come from peripheral blood, collected on day 0 of AZD1222 vaccination. These TCRs come from an adult in good health.

The chain recombines TRBV18 with TRBJ1-2; the D gene is possibly TRBD1 (6 bases). This CDR3 contains 13 residues. Trimming shortened V by 4 bases and J by 4 bases, and 10 bases separated the two germline ends. Germline V gene lookup returns CDR1 KGHSH and CDR2 LQKENI. CDR3 nucleotides: TGTGCCAGCTCACAAACAGGGTTCTATGGCTACACCTTC. The encoded protein is CASSQTGFYGYTF.

V usage is TRBV2 and J usage is TRBJ2-1; the match to TRBD2 covers 7 bases. Germline values: CDR1 SNHLY, CDR2 FYNNEI. With V trimmed by 4 bases and J by 9 bases, 6 bases remained unmatched. This CDR3 region has 13 residues. Here the CDR3 DNA reads TGTGCCAGCAGTGGGGGGAGGGCCGGTGAGCAGTTCTTC. Translating it yields CASSGGRAGEQFF.

This chain links TRBV28 with TRBJ1-6; 9 nucleotides agree with TRBD1. V was clipped by 7 bases and J by 7 bases; unmatched bases: 8. Germline CDR1 and CDR2: MDHEN and SYDVKM. CDR3 length: 15 amino acids. CDR3 coding DNA: TGTGCCAGCACCCTACCCACAGGGGGCAATTCACCCCTCCACTTT. It codes for CASTLPTGGNSPLHF.

This chain links TRBV30 with TRBJ1-4; D uncertain. Germline CDR1 reads GTSNPN; CDR2 reads SVGIG (reference sequence). Trimming cost V 2 bases and J 3 bases, with 13 bases left between them. The CDR3 runs to 15 residues. CDR3 residues: CAWSPRGMANEKLFF. CDR3 nucleotide sequence: TGTGCCTGGAGTCCGCGCGGTATGGCTAATGAAAAACTGTTTTTT.

CDR3 in amino acids: CASSSSTAMNTEAFF. DNA for the CDR3: TGCGCCAGCAGCAGCTCGACAGCTATGAACACTGAAGCTTTCTTT. V is TRBV5-1 and J is TRBJ1-1, with D tentatively TRBD1 (5 bases). From germline, CDR1 is SGHRS and CDR2 YFSETQ. This CDR3 has 15 residues. Trimming took off 4 bases at V and 0 bases at J, with 13 bases between the two ends.

The V call is TRBV19, the J call TRBJ1-4; D call uncertain. Trimming took off 5 bases at V and 8 bases at J, with 12 bases between the two ends. Germline V CDR1 and CDR2: LNHDA, SQIVND (reference sequence). The CDR3 has 13 residues. CDR3 in DNA: TGTGCCAGTAGTCGGAGGTTAGAGGAAAAACTGTTTTTT. Protein product: CASSRRLEEKLFF.

This chain's CDR3 is CASTWTENNSPLHF. As DNA, the CDR3 is TGTGCCAGCACCTGGACCGAAAATAATTCACCCCTCCACTTT. V and J are TRBV6-5 and TRBJ1-6; unclear D gene. CDR3 length: 14 amino acids. The germline gives CDR1 MNHEY, CDR2 SVGAGI. Trimming took off 7 bases at V and 5 bases at J, with 12 bases between the two ends.

This sequence joins TRBV19 and TRBJ1-1; TRBD1 aligns across 7 bases. The CDR3 totals 12 residues. Germline CDR1 LNHDA, CDR2 SQIVND (reference sequence). The CDR3 bases are TGTGCGGTACAGGGGTTGAACACTGAAGCTTTCTTT. This encodes CAVQGLNTEAFF.

The chain combines TRBV6-5 with TRBJ1-3; D unclear. Trimming removed 0 bases at V and 4 bases at J, with 13 bases between. In germline, CDR1 is MNHEY, CDR2 SVGAGI. The CDR3 contains 16 residues. The CDR3 DNA reads as TGTGCCAGCAGTTACTCGCAGCCTTGGGCAGGAAACACCATATATTTT. This encodes CASSYSQPWAGNTIYF.

The V gene is TRBV28, the J gene TRBJ1-5; D uncertain. This CDR3 comprises 12 residues. Germline values: CDR1 MDHEN, CDR2 SYDVKM. Trimming cost V 2 bases and J 9 bases, with 8 bases left between them. CDR3 nucleotide sequence: TGTGCCAGCAGTTTAGACGGGCGGCCCCAGCATTTT. Residues: CASSLDGRPQHF.

The rearrangement joins TRBV6-5 to TRBJ2-7; D assignment may be TRBD1 or TRBD2 (5 bases each). Germline-derived CDR1 and CDR2 are MNHEY and SVGAGI. This CDR3 region has 13 residues. V gave up 2 bases and J gave up 7 bases, with 12 bases separating them. CDR3 DNA: TGTGCCAGCAGTTACGCTCCGGGGCAGGAGCAGTACTTC. Its translation: CASSYAPGQEQYF.

This chain links TRBV6-5 with TRBJ2-7; TRBD2 agrees at 9 bases. CDR1 is MNHEY and CDR2 is SVGAGI in the germline V gene. With V trimmed by 0 bases and J by 5 bases, 8 bases remained unmatched. This CDR3 has 16 amino acids. The CDR3 sequence: CASSYSNSGRSDEQYF. The CDR3 DNA is TGTGCCAGCAGTTACTCGAATAGCGGGAGATCCGACGAGCAGTACTTC.

The chain has TRBV12-3 or TRBV12-4 and TRBJ2-3; no definite D call. The length of the CDR3 is 13 residues. Deletions cut 6 bases from V and 0 bases from J, with 7 bases between. The CDR3, as DNA: TGTGCCAGCAGGCCTACAAGCACAGATACGCAGTATTTT. Its protein product is CASRPTSTDTQYF.

The chain links TRBV5-5 to TRBJ1-1; D may be TRBD1 (5 bases). This CDR3 contains 13 residues. V gave up 0 bases and J gave up 11 bases, with 14 bases separating them. Germline loops: CDR1 SGHKS, CDR2 YYEKEE (reference sequence). In nucleotides, the CDR3 is TGTGCCAGCAGCTTGGCAGGCCCCTGGGGCGCTTTCTTT. Encoded protein: CASSLAGPWGAFF. Full variable domain (remainder filled in from reference TRBV5-5 and TRBJ1-1): DAGVTQSPTHLIKTRGQQVTLRCSPISGHKSVSWYQQVLGQGPQFIFQYYEKEERGRGNFPDRFSARQFPNYSSELNVNALLLGDSALYLCASSLAGPWGAFFGQGTRLTVV.

The J gene is TRBJ2-1, the V gene TRBV19; either TRBD1 or TRBD2 may fit D (6 bases each). Germline V gene sequence: CDR1 LNHDA, CDR2 SQIVND (reference sequence). The CDR3 length is 17 residues. The V and J ends lost 6 bases and 10 bases respectively, with 28 bases between them. CDR3: CASSGVTTGAWTGEQFF. In DNA, the CDR3 is TGTGCCAGTAGCGGGGTAACCACGGGGGCCTGGACCGGGGAGCAGTTCTTC.